This T cell receptor beta chain is drawn from a study of shared clonotypes between healthy human individuals. Study-wide results and limits: In contrast to clonotypes shared by all four donors, non-shared clonotypes had lower generation probabilities.

About this clone itself: Its antigen is not known.

The length of the CDR3 is 15 residues. Trimming shortened V by 5 bases and J by 2 bases, and 15 bases separated the two germline ends. The V gene's germline CDR1 is MNHEY and CDR2 SVGAGI. Here immunoSEQ multiplex PCR was the method, and the copy in TCRdb shows in-frame clones only, minus some. Of approximately 2.5 million clones listed, under 95% were seen once; the top ten hold around 0.37%. The sequenced sample consisted of naive CD4+ T cells from PBMCs. The subset was: CD45RA+ positively selected. The chain is built from TRBV6-5 and TRBJ1-2; perhaps TRBD1 as D (5 bases). This TCR was recovered from a man aged 18 to 30 in good health. Some clones in this sample may be carry-over from other donors' samples. CDR3 bases: TGTGCCAGCAGTAAAACCCGGGACGGCAACTATGGCTACACCTTC. This gives the protein CASSKTRDGNYGYTF.